The 20 T cell receptor beta chains below come from one sample, sequenced in a study of neurological immune-mediated disorders. TCRdb itself ran the 5' RACE reads through MiXCR, one entry per CDR3 protein. The repertoire has about 62,000 distinct CDR3 sequences, around 5.2% of them found once; the top ten carry roughly 3.2%. The sequencing input was PBMCs. The source of these receptors is a woman aged 45-59 years with multiple sclerosis.

The sample holds many counts of this clonotype. This chain uses TRBV6-5 with TRBJ2-3; 9 positions match TRBD2. V shed 6 bases, J shed 6 bases, and the junction held 10 bases outside the gene matches. CDR3 length: 15 amino acids. Per germline, CDR1 MNHEY and CDR2 SVGAGI. CDR3 DNA: TGTGCCAGCAGCTTAATAGCGGGGGAGGAGGATACGCAGTATTTT. Encoded protein: CASSLIAGEEDTQYF.

A few counts support this clonotype. This likely comes from a read error, as the CDR3 has no conserved phenylalanine or tryptophan at its end. The chain recombines TRBV7-9 with TRBJ1-2; D uncertain. The CDR3 is 12 residues long. V was trimmed by 5 bases and J by 6 bases, leaving 10 bases between them. CDR1 is SEHNR, CDR2 FQNEAQ, per germline (reference sequence). The CDR3 region is CASSRLGNGYTN. Written as DNA, the CDR3 is TGTGCCAGCAGCCGTTTAGGGAATGGCTACACCAAC.

In this sample, this clonotype turned up many times. The V call is TRBV10-3, the J call TRBJ2-1, with 10 bases lining up with TRBD2. Losses at the gene ends were 6 bases for V and 6 bases for J; bases not matched to a gene: 8. Germline CDR1 ENHRY, CDR2 SYGVKD. The CDR3 loop spans 15 amino acids. The CDR3 loop reads CAISSAGGLGNEQFF. The CDR3 region has the DNA TGTGCCATCAGCTCAGCGGGGGGGCTCGGCAATGAGCAGTTCTTC.

This clonotype was counted many times. The V and J genes are TRBV5-1 and TRBJ2-3; 8 bases match TRBD1. From germline, CDR1 is SGHRS and CDR2 YFSETQ. The junction had 10 bases not matched to a gene; V was cut back by 4 bases and J by 6 bases. The CDR3 length is 15 residues. Written as DNA, the CDR3 is TGCGCCAGCAGCCCTGAGGACAGGGTGGTGGATACGCAGTATTTT. This encodes CASSPEDRVVDTQYF.

Points on this clonotype: A junction boundary mismatches the germline segment, possibly from a read error. V usage is TRBV18 and J usage is TRBJ1-5; tentative D call: TRBD1 (5 bases). Germline-derived CDR1 and CDR2 are KGHSH and LQKENI. The length of the CDR3 is 14 residues. The CDR3 here is CASSGQGGNQPQNF. In DNA, the CDR3 is TGTGCCAGCTCAGGGCAGGGAGGAAATCAGCCCCAGAATTTT.

V and J are TRBV2 and TRBJ2-1; D may match TRBD1 or TRBD2 (5 bases each). CDR1 and CDR2 from the germline V gene are SNHLY and FYNNEI. V shed 6 bases and J shed 5 bases, with 14 bases lying between them. The CDR3 is 14 residues long. The CDR3 nucleotides are TGTGCCAGCAGGTCTCCGGGACGAAACAATGAGCAGTTCTTC. It yields the protein CASRSPGRNNEQFF.

Details on this clonotype: This may stem from a read error, because a much larger clone lies one nucleotide away. The missing conserved phenylalanine or tryptophan at the end of this CDR3 makes a read error likely. V usage is TRBV7-2 and J usage is TRBJ2-4; maybe TRBD2 (6 bases). Between the trimmed V and J ends, which lost 2 bases and 1 base, there was a span of 6 bases. The length of the CDR3 is 14 residues. The germline CDR1 and CDR2 sequences are SGHTA and FQGNSA. CDR3 bases: TGTGCCAGCAGCTTACGGGGGGCCAAAAACATTCAGTACTGC. Translating gives CASSLRGAKNIQYC.

This clonotype was found many times. The V call is TRBV27, the J call TRBJ2-1; 10 bases fit TRBD2. This CDR3 comprises 15 residues. V gave up 4 bases and J gave up 7 bases; unmatched junction bases: 7. The germline V gene encodes CDR1 MNHEY and CDR2 SMNVEV (reference sequence). The CDR3 reads CASSYPSGGRNEQFF. In nucleotides, the CDR3 is TGTGCCAGCAGTTACCCTAGCGGGGGACGGAATGAGCAGTTCTTC.

This clonotype was counted ten times or more. The chain has TRBV12-3 or TRBV12-4 and TRBJ2-5; D ambiguous. V was cut by 0 bases and J by 1 base, with 6 bases left in between. The CDR3 has 14 amino acids. CDR3 sequence: CASSLAWSQETQYF. DNA for the CDR3: TGTGCCAGCAGTTTAGCGTGGAGCCAAGAGACCCAGTACTTC.

In the case of this clonotype: The junction does not match germline at one end; this may be a read error. The chain uses TRBV6-6 and TRBJ1-5, with D unresolved. Looked up from germline, CDR1 is MNHNY and CDR2 is SVGAGI (reference sequence). The CDR3 runs 17 residues. CDR3 DNA: TGTGCCAGCAGTTACTCAATCTCCGGGTTAGGCAATCAGCCCCAGAATTTT. It yields the protein CASSYSISGLGNQPQNF.

The chain recombines TRBV6-6 with TRBJ1-2; TRBD1 matches at 9 bases. The CDR3 runs to 18 residues. J was trimmed by 3 bases and V by 5 bases; bases with no gene match: 16. CDR1 is MNHNY and CDR2 is SVGAGI in the germline V gene (reference sequence). Here the CDR3 reads CASSQTGGGLNMDYGYTF. CDR3 DNA: TGTGCCAGCAGTCAAACAGGGGGCGGTCTCAATATGGACTATGGCTACACCTTC.

This clonotype was detected many times. The V call is TRBV20-1, the J call TRBJ2-5; 10 bases match TRBD1. Germline V CDR1 and CDR2: DFQATT, SNEGSKA (reference sequence). V gave up 6 bases and J gave up 5 bases; unmatched junction bases: 12. The CDR3 spans 15 residues. CDR3 DNA sequence: TGCAGTGCGCCGGGGGGGACAGGGGTTCGGGAGACCCAGTACTTC. Translating it yields CSAPGGTGVRETQYF.

Ten or more counts support this clonotype. The chain combines TRBV14 with TRBJ1-5; D not resolved. The CDR3 extends over 14 amino acids. Germline CDR1 and CDR2: SGHDN and FVKESK. The ends were cut back, 1 base at V and 6 bases at J, with 10 bases in the middle. CDR3 DNA sequence: TGTGCCAGCAGCCAAGGGGGATGGGGTCAGCCCCAGCATTTT. Its translation is CASSQGGWGQPQHF.

The chain recombines TRBV7-8 with TRBJ1-1, with D unclear. CDR3 length: 12 amino acids. Germline lookup yields CDR1 SGHVS and CDR2 FQNEAQ. Between the trimmed V and J ends, which lost 7 bases and 3 bases, there was a span of 9 bases. This CDR3 reads CASTTGDTEAFF. The CDR3 DNA sequence: TGTGCCAGCACGACGGGCGACACTGAAGCTTTCTTT. Full variable domain (missing parts from reference TRBV7-8 and TRBJ1-1): GAGVSQSPRYKVAKRGQDVALRCDPISGHVSLFWYQQALGQGPEFLTYFQNEAQLDKSGLPSDRFFAERPEGSVSTLKIQRTQQEDSAVYLCASTTGDTEAFFGQGTRLTVV.

At least ten counts were recorded for this clonotype. This chain links TRBV6-2 or TRBV6-3 with TRBJ2-2; perhaps TRBD2 as D (5 bases). CDR3 size: 11 residues. Trimming took off 6 bases at V and 7 bases at J, with 6 bases between the two ends. CDR1 and CDR2 from the germline V gene are MNHEY and SVGEGT. The CDR3 DNA reads as TGTGCCAGCAGACTAGTCGGGGAGCTGTTTTTT. Translating gives CASRLVGELFF.

This clonotype has ten or more counts. The J gene is TRBJ1-1, the V gene TRBV4-1, with 7 bases matching TRBD1. With V trimmed by 4 bases and J by 1 base, 6 bases remained unmatched. CDR3 length equals 15 residues. Germline loops: CDR1 MGHRA, CDR2 YSYEKL. In DNA, the CDR3 is TGCGCCAGCAGCCCGGGGGGACAGACGAACACTGAAGCTTTCTTT. Residues: CASSPGGQTNTEAFF.

This clonotype was detected many times. The gene calls are TRBV7-9 and TRBJ1-1; D call uncertain. Germline V gives CDR1 SEHNR, CDR2 FQNEAQ (reference sequence). The CDR3 has 13 amino acids. V dropped 5 bases and J dropped 6 bases, with 13 bases sitting between them. CDR3 loop: CASSQNPSPEAFF. In DNA form, the CDR3 reads TGTGCCAGCAGCCAAAACCCCTCTCCTGAAGCTTTCTTT.

This clonotype was observed at least ten times. The rearrangement joins TRBV7-2 to TRBJ2-6; 10 bases agree with TRBD2. In germline, CDR1 is SGHTA, CDR2 FQGNSA. Trimming at V came to 0 bases and at J to 3 bases, leaving 5 bases not matched to a gene. The CDR3 is 18 residues long. The CDR3 here is CASSLAPLAGVGANVLTF. DNA of the CDR3: TGTGCCAGCAGCTTAGCCCCCCTAGCGGGGGTTGGGGCCAACGTCCTGACTTTC.

This clonotype was observed at least ten times. The rearrangement joins TRBV7-2 to TRBJ2-4; 12 bases agree with TRBD2. CDR1 SGHTA and CDR2 FQGNSA come from the germline V gene. The CDR3 extends over 17 amino acids. With 5 bases clipped from V and 0 bases from J, the junction kept 5 bases outside the gene matches. CDR3 bases: TGTGCCAGCAGCCCCGGGACTAGCGGGTTAGCCAAAAACATTCAGTACTTC. This encodes CASSPGTSGLAKNIQYF. Drawing the rest from reference TRBV7-2 and TRBJ2-4, the complete variable domain is GAGVSQSPSNKVTEKGKDVELRCDPISGHTALYWYRQSLGQGLEFLIYFQGNSAPDKSGLPSDRFSAERTGGSVSTLTIQRTQQEDSAVYLCASSPGTSGLAKNIQYFGAGTRLSVL.

This clonotype was observed at least ten times. The V gene is TRBV4-3, the J gene TRBJ1-4; possible D gene TRBD1, 5 bases. Germline V gene data show CDR1 as LGHNA and CDR2 as YSLEER. V was clipped by 0 bases and J by 5 bases, with 10 bases between them. The CDR3 totals 15 residues. In nucleotides, the CDR3 is TGCGCCAGCAGCCAAGATAAGGGGAAGAATGAAAAACTGTTTTTT. It encodes CASSQDKGKNEKLFF.